The text below deals with one T cell receptor (beta chain). Antigen specificity is unknown. Germline loops: CDR1 GTSNPN, CDR2 SVGIG (reference sequence). The CDR3 is 15 amino acids. V trimming: 1 base; J trimming: 5 bases; junction bases outside the gene matches: 8. The study reverse transcribed the entire isolated RNA, so it sequenced expressed TCRB transcripts. Repertoires were generated with immunoSEQ multiplex PCR, while TCRdb's copy carries only in-frame clones and drops some. The sample lists about 160,000 clones; about 8.3% were seen once. The source of the sample is a study of beta chain features in type 1 diabetes. Sorted CD4+ subsets: naive, central memory, regulatory, stem cell-like memory (CD45RO/CCR7/CD25/CD127/CD95/CD27 panel). General study findings and limits: In all four CD4+ subsets, TCRB CDR3 length was significantly, moderately reduced in type 1 diabetes. In the patient group, naive, central memory and Treg TCRB repertoires seemed more alike than in the healthy donor group.

The chain recombines TRBV30 with TRBJ2-3; 8 bases agree with TRBD2. This clonotype was sampled from a woman younger than 30 with type 1 diabetes. Material: central memory CD4+ T cells from blood. CDR3 loop: CAWSADGRGIDTQYF. CDR3 coding DNA: TGTGCCTGGAGTGCGGACGGGAGGGGTATAGATACGCAGTATTTT.